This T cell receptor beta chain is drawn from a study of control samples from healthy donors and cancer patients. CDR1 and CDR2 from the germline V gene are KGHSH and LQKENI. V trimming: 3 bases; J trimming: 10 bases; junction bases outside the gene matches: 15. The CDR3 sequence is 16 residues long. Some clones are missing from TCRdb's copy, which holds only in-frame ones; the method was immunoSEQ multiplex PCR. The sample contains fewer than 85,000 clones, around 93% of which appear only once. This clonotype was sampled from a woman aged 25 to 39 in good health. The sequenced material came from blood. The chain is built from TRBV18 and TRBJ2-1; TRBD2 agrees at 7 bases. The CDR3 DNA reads TGTGCCAGCTCACCTCCCGGACTAGTTTGGAGGGAGGAGCAGTTCTTC. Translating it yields CASSPPGLVWREEQFF.